These 26 T cell receptor beta chains came from one sample sequenced in a study of CD8 T cells in ankylosing spondylitis. MiXCR, applied by TCRdb to the 5' RACE reads, yields one record per CDR3 protein. Of hundreds of thousands of distinct CDR3 sequences in the sample, 20% to 30% were seen once. What was sequenced was blood, either unsorted or a sorted T cell fraction (not recorded which). These receptors were collected from a male donor with ankylosing spondylitis or in good health (not recorded which).

The chain carries TRBV27 and TRBJ2-1; a weak D match, TRBD2 (6 bases). Trimming pared 3 bases from V and 5 bases from J, leaving 14 bases between. Germline CDR1 reads MNHEY; CDR2 reads SMNVEV (reference sequence). The CDR3 runs to 15 residues. CDR3 residues: CASSLAGTANNEQFF. In DNA, the CDR3 is TGTGCCAGCAGTTTGGCCGGGACTGCGAACAATGAGCAGTTCTTC.

The chain's CDR3 is CASSQGTREETQYF. CDR3 nucleotide sequence: TGTGCCAGCAGCCAGGGGACTCGAGAAGAGACCCAGTACTTC. This sequence joins TRBV12-3 or TRBV12-4 and TRBJ2-5; D is perhaps TRBD1 or TRBD2 (6 bases each). V shed 6 bases and J shed 3 bases, with 14 bases lying between them. The CDR3 contains 14 residues.

The sample holds a few counts of this clonotype. This chain connects TRBV20-1 to TRBJ2-5; D may be TRBD2 (6 bases). CDR3 length: 13 residues. Germline V gives CDR1 DFQATT, CDR2 SNEGSKA (reference sequence). The CDR3 is CSIFGTPGETQYF. The CDR3 DNA is TGCAGCATCTTCGGGACTCCGGGAGAGACCCAGTACTTC.

J is TRBJ2-1 and V is TRBV20-1, with D perhaps matching TRBD1 or TRBD2 (5 bases each). CDR3 size: 15 residues. The germline gives CDR1 DFQATT, CDR2 SNEGSKA (reference sequence). Deletions cut 6 bases from V and 0 bases from J, with 15 bases between. The CDR3 loop reads CSARTGTFSYNEQFF. The CDR3 DNA reads as TGCAGTGCCCGGACCGGGACCTTCTCCTACAATGAGCAGTTCTTC.

This clonotype has just one count. The chain joins TRBV10-3 to TRBJ1-1; D may be TRBD1 (5 bases). V lost 3 bases and J lost 1, with 9 bases in between. This CDR3 is built from 14 residues. Germline assignment: CDR1 ENHRY and CDR2 SYGVKD. The CDR3 bases are TGTGCCATCAGTGAAACAGGAAAGAACACTGAAGCTTTCTTT. This translates into CAISETGKNTEAFF.

This clonotype was found many times. This chain joins TRBV7-2 and TRBJ2-3; D unresolved. Germline V lookup: CDR1 SGHTA, CDR2 FQGNSA. This CDR3 has 13 residues. V dropped 5 bases and J dropped 2 bases, with 8 bases sitting between them. The CDR3 DNA follows: TGTGCCAGCAGCAAGAGATTCACAGATACGCAGTATTTT. Encoded protein: CASSKRFTDTQYF.

V usage is TRBV10-3 and J usage is TRBJ2-3; 8 positions match TRBD2. The CDR3 loop spans 17 amino acids. Unmatched junction bases numbered 10, after V lost 5 bases and J lost 0 bases. The V gene's germline CDR1 is ENHRY and CDR2 SYGVKD. This CDR3 reads CAISSSTGGVSTDTQYF. The CDR3 DNA follows: TGTGCCATCAGTTCCTCCACCGGGGGGGTAAGCACAGATACGCAGTATTTT.

The chain combines TRBV5-5 with TRBJ2-1; maybe TRBD1 (6 bases). Looked up from germline, CDR1 is SGHKS and CDR2 is YYEKEE (reference sequence). Trimming took off 0 bases at V and 6 bases at J, with 13 bases between the two ends. The length of the CDR3 is 15 residues. The CDR3 DNA reads TGTGCCAGCAGCTTGGAGCGGAGAGGGGGCAATGAGCAGTTCTTC. This sequence encodes CASSLERRGGNEQFF.

The V and J genes are TRBV15 and TRBJ1-4; possibly TRBD1 for D (5 bases). Deletions cut 0 bases from V and 5 bases from J, with 16 bases between. This CDR3 region has 17 residues. Germline CDR1 and CDR2: LNHNV and YYDKDF (reference sequence). CDR3 DNA sequence: TGTGCCACCAGCAGAGATAATCGGGGGTCGAGGAATGAAAAACTGTTTTTT. Amino acid sequence: CATSRDNRGSRNEKLFF. The variable domain in full, completed from reference TRBV15 and TRBJ1-4, reads DAMVIQNPRYQVTQFGKPVTLSCSQTLNHNVMYWYQQKSSQAPKLLFHYYDKDFNNEADTPDNFQSRRPNTSFCFLDIRSPGLGDTAMYLCATSRDNRGSRNEKLFFGSGTQLSVL.

This clonotype has ten or more counts. The rearrangement joins TRBV5-1 to TRBJ1-2; no clear D gene. The CDR3 totals 12 residues. The V end lost 5 bases, the J end lost 2 bases, and 7 bases lay between the germline ends. Germline V gives CDR1 SGHRS, CDR2 YFSETQ. The chain's CDR3 is CASRLENYGYTF. The CDR3, as DNA: TGCGCCAGCAGACTAGAAAACTATGGCTACACCTTC.

This chain links TRBV24-1 with TRBJ1-5, with a tentative D call TRBD1 (6 bases). This CDR3 region has 14 residues. Trimming left V 4 bases short and J 4 bases short, with 10 bases between. Looked up from germline, CDR1 is KGHDR and CDR2 is SFDVKD. The CDR3 DNA is TGTGCCACCAGTGACAGGGGAGGAAATCAGCCCCAGCATTTT. Translating it yields CATSDRGGNQPQHF.

The V call is TRBV10-3, the J call TRBJ2-3; 9 bases are a match to TRBD2. After removal of 10 bases from V and 7 bases from J, the junction contained 9 bases not matched to a gene. Germline-derived CDR1 and CDR2 are ENHRY and SYGVKD. The CDR3 has 13 residues. The CDR3 loop reads CATLAGDTNTQYF. In DNA form, the CDR3 reads TGTGCCACGTTAGCGGGAGACACGAATACGCAGTATTTT.

This clonotype was recorded many times. The chain combines TRBV6-1 with TRBJ2-3; no reliable D call. CDR1 is MNHNS and CDR2 is SASEGT in the germline V gene. The CDR3 consists of 13 residues. V was cut by 2 bases and J by 6 bases, with 9 bases left in between. The CDR3 sequence: CASSELTEDTQYF. The CDR3 nucleotides are TGTGCCAGCAGTGAACTAACCGAGGATACGCAGTATTTT.

The table lists this clonotype with a few counts. The CDR3 sequence is CSASTGFIGAETQYF. Written as DNA, the CDR3 is TGCAGCGCTAGTACAGGGTTCATAGGAGCAGAGACCCAGTACTTC. The V call is TRBV29-1, the J call TRBJ2-5; maybe TRBD1 (6 bases). In germline, CDR1 is SQVTM, CDR2 ANQGSEA. The CDR3 sequence is 15 residues long. V shed 7 bases and J shed 4 bases, with 22 bases lying between them.

Ten or more counts support this clonotype. The CDR3 bases are TGTGCCAGCAGTTTAGATTCGGGTGGTAATTCACCCCTCCACTTT. Amino acids: CASSLDSGGNSPLHF. V is TRBV12-3 or TRBV12-4 and J is TRBJ1-6; D is ambiguous. V dropped 1 base and J dropped 6 bases, with 10 bases sitting between them. This CDR3 comprises 15 residues.

The sample holds a few counts of this clonotype. This rearrangement joins TRBV29-1 to TRBJ2-3; D call uncertain. Germline CDR1 reads SQVTM; CDR2 reads ANQGSEA. This CDR3 has 10 residues. CDR3 residues: CSCGVGTQYF. DNA for the CDR3: TGCTCCTGTGGTGTGGGTACGCAGTATTTT.

The rearrangement links TRBV20-1 to TRBJ2-7; D unresolved. The CDR3 covers 11 residues. The V gene's germline CDR1 is DFQATT and CDR2 SNEGSKA (reference sequence). Deletions cut 5 bases from V and 3 bases from J, with 8 bases between. This CDR3 is CSAEVLYEQYF. Here the CDR3 DNA reads TGCAGTGCTGAGGTCCTCTACGAGCAGTACTTC.

The chain is built from TRBV20-1 and TRBJ2-5; 9 bases fit TRBD1. CDR1 is DFQATT and CDR2 is SNEGSKA in the germline V gene (reference sequence). The CDR3 totals 13 residues. V lost 6 bases, J lost 2 bases, and 4 bases stayed unmatched. In nucleotides, the CDR3 is TGCAGTGCAGGGACAGGGAAACAAGAGACCCAGTACTTC. Translating it yields CSAGTGKQETQYF.

This clonotype was picked up many times. The chain recombines TRBV27 with TRBJ2-5; D unresolved. The germline V gene has CDR1 MNHEY and CDR2 SMNVEV (reference sequence). The V and J ends lost 6 bases and 2 bases respectively, with 13 bases between them. This CDR3 is 14 amino acids long. The chain's CDR3 is CASSSRLSQETQYF. The CDR3 nucleotides read TGTGCCAGCAGCTCTCGGTTATCACAAGAGACCCAGTACTTC.

This clonotype was recorded many times. V and J are TRBV5-1 and TRBJ1-2; 8 bases are shared with TRBD1. Germline CDR1 is SGHRS and CDR2 is YFSETQ. The length of the CDR3 is 14 residues. J was trimmed by 4 bases and V by 0 bases; bases with no gene match: 2. Here the CDR3 DNA reads TGCGCCAGCAGCTTGGGGACAGGGACCTATGGCTACACCTTC. Protein sequence: CASSLGTGTYGYTF. The variable domain in full, with the rest retrieved from reference TRBV5-1 and TRBJ1-2, is KAGVTQTPRYLIKTRGQQVTLSCSPISGHRSVSWYQQTPGQGLQFLFEYFSETQRNKGNFPGRFSGRQFSNSRSEMNVSTLELGDSALYLCASSLGTGTYGYTFGSGTRLTVV.

This clonotype appeared many times. V and J are TRBV11-2 and TRBJ1-6; the D gene is possibly TRBD1 (5 bases). The CDR3 is 13 amino acids. Trimming removed 3 bases from V and 7 bases from J, with 7 bases in between. The germline CDR1 and CDR2 sequences are SGHAT and FQNNGV. The DNA of the CDR3 is TGTGCCAGCAGCTTCGGGGGGAATTCACCCCTCCACTTT. Its protein product is CASSFGGNSPLHF.

V is TRBV15 and J is TRBJ2-7; 10 bases match TRBD1. This CDR3 is 18 amino acids long. Germline V gene data show CDR1 as LNHNV and CDR2 as YYDKDF (reference sequence). V was pared by 0 bases and J by 3 bases, with 11 bases of the junction left unmatched. The CDR3 coding sequence is TGTGCCACCAGCAGAGATAACGGCGGGACAGGGGTAATCTACGAGCAGTACTTC. It encodes CATSRDNGGTGVIYEQYF. Using reference TRBV15 and TRBJ2-7 for the parts outside the CDR3, the full variable domain is DAMVIQNPRYQVTQFGKPVTLSCSQTLNHNVMYWYQQKSSQAPKLLFHYYDKDFNNEADTPDNFQSRRPNTSFCFLDIRSPGLGDTAMYLCATSRDNGGTGVIYEQYFGPGTRLTVT.

The chain carries TRBV24-1 and TRBJ1-4, with D unresolved. Germline V gives CDR1 KGHDR, CDR2 SFDVKD. The CDR3 spans 15 residues. V lost 3 bases and J lost 4, with 11 bases in between. The CDR3 sequence is CATSDPGSNNEKLFF. CDR3 in DNA: TGTGCCACCAGTGATCCGGGGAGTAATAATGAAAAACTGTTTTTT.

This clonotype was observed at least ten times. V and J are TRBV7-3 and TRBJ2-3; 7 positions match TRBD1. With V trimmed by 4 bases and J by 0 bases, 4 bases remained unmatched. This CDR3 is built from 15 residues. Germline values: CDR1 SGHTA, CDR2 FQGTGA. For the CDR3, the DNA is TGTGCCAGCAGCTCCCTGGGACAGAGCACAGATACGCAGTATTTT. It translates to CASSSLGQSTDTQYF.

This clonotype was detected many times. The chain combines TRBV7-8 with TRBJ2-1; 10 nucleotides align to TRBD1. J gave up 7 bases and V 2 bases, and 8 bases lay outside the gene matches. The CDR3 has 16 residues. In germline, CDR1 is SGHVS, CDR2 FQNEAQ. The CDR3 region has the DNA TGTGCCAGCAGCTTACGGGGACAGGGGATAAAAAATGAGCAGTTCTTC. Its protein is CASSLRGQGIKNEQFF.

At least ten counts were recorded for this clonotype. The rearrangement links TRBV5-1 to TRBJ2-1; 9 nucleotides align to TRBD2. This CDR3 comprises 15 residues. Germline V CDR1 and CDR2: SGHRS, YFSETQ. With 2 bases clipped from V and 5 bases from J, the junction kept 5 bases outside the gene matches. The CDR3 DNA follows: TGCGCCAGCAGCTTATTAGCGGGAGCCGACAATGAGCAGTTCTTC. This translates into CASSLLAGADNEQFF.